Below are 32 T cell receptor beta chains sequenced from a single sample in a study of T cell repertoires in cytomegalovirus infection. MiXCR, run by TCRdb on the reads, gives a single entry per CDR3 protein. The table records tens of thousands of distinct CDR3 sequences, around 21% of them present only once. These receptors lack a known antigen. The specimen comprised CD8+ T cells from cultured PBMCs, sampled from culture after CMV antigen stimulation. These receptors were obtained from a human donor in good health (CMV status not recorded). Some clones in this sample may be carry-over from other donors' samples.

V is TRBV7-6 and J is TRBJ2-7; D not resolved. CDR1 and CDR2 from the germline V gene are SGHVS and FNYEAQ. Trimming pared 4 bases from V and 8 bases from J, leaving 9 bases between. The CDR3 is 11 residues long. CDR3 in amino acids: CASSSARQQYF. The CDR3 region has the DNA TGTGCCAGCAGCTCTGCCCGTCAGCAGTACTTC.

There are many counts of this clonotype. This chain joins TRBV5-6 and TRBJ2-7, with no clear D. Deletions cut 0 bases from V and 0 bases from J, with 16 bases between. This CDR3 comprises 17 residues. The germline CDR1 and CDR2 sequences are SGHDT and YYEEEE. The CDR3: CASSLATPINPSYEQYF. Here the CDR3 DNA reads TGTGCCAGCAGCTTGGCGACTCCCATTAATCCCTCCTACGAGCAGTACTTC.

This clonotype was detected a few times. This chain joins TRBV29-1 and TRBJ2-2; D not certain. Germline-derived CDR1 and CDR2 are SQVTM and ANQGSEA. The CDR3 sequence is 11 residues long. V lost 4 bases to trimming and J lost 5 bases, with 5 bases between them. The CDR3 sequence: CSVAQTGELFF. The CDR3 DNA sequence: TGCAGCGTTGCTCAAACCGGGGAGCTGTTTTTT.

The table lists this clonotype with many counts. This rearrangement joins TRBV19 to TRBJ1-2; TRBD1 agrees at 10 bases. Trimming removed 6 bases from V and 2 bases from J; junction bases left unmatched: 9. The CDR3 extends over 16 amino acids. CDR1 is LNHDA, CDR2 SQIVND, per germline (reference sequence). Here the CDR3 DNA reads TGTGCCAGTAGCCTTGATCGACAGGGGGCAAACTATGGCTACACCTTC. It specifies CASSLDRQGANYGYTF.

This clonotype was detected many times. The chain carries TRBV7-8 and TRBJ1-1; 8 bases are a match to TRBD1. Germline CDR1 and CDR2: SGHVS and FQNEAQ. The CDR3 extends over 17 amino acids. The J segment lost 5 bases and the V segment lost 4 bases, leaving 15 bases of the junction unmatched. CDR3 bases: TGTGCCAGCAGCTCAGGAGGGACAGGCCCCCTCTTTACTGAAGCTTTCTTT. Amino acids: CASSSGGTGPLFTEAFF.

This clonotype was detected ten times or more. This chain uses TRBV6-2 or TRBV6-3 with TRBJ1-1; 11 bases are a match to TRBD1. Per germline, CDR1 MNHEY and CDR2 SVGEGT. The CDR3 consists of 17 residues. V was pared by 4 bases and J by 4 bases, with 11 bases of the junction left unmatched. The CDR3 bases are TGTGCCAGCAGTTTACAGGACAGGGGGCGATGGGGCACTGAAGCTTTCTTT. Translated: CASSLQDRGRWGTEAFF.

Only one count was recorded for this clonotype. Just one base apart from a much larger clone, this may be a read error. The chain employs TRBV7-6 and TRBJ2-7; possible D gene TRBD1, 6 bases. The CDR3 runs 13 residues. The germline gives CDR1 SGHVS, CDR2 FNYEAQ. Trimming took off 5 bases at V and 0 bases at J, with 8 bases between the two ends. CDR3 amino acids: CASSRTDSYEQYF. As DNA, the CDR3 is TGTGCCAGCAGCCGGACAGACTCCTACGAGCAGTACTTC. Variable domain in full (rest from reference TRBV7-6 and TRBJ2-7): GAGVSQSPRYKVTKRGQDVALRCDPISGHVSLYWYRQALGQGPEFLTYFNYEAQQDKSGLPNDRFSAERPEGSISTLTIQRTEQRDSAMYRCASSRTDSYEQYFGPGTRLTVT.

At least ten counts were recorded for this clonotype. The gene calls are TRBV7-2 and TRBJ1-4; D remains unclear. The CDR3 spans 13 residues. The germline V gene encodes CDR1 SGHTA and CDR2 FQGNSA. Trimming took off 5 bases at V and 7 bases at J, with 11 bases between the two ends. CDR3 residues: CASSRGLGEKLFF. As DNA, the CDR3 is TGTGCCAGCAGCCGAGGGTTAGGTGAAAAACTGTTTTTT.

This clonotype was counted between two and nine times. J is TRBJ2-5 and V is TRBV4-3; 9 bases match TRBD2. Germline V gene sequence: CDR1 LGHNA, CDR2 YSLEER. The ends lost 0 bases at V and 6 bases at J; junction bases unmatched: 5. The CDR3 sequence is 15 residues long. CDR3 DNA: TGCGCCAGCAGCCAAGATAGCGGGGGCCGGCAGACCCAGTACTTC. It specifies CASSQDSGGRQTQYF.

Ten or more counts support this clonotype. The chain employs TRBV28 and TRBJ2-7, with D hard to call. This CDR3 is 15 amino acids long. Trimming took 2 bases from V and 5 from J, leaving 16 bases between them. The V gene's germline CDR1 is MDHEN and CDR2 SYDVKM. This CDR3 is CASSLRAALPHEQYF. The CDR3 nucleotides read TGTGCCAGCAGTTTAAGGGCAGCCCTCCCGCACGAGCAGTACTTC.

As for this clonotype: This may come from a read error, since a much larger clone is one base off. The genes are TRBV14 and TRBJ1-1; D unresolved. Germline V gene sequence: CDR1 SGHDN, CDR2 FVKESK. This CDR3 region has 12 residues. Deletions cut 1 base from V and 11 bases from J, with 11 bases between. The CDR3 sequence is CASSQGEPGAFF. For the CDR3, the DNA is TGTGCCAGCAGCCAAGGAGAGCCTGGGGCTTTCTTT.

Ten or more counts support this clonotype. Written as DNA, the CDR3 is TGTGCCAGCAGCTTGCTTGCGGCAGGGGATAGGGGGACTGAAGCTTTCTTT. Its translation: CASSLLAAGDRGTEAFF. The J gene is TRBJ1-1, the V gene TRBV11-2, with D perhaps TRBD1 (6 bases). With 3 bases removed from V and 5 bases from J, the gap between germline ends came to 22 bases. Per germline, CDR1 SGHAT and CDR2 FQNNGV. The CDR3 is 17 amino acids.

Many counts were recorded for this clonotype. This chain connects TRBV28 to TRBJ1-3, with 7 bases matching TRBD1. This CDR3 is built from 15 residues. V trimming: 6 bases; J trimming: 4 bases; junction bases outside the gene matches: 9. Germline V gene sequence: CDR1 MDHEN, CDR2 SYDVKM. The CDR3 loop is CASRGDRERGNTIYF. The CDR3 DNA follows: TGTGCCAGCAGGGGTGACAGGGAGCGAGGAAACACCATATATTTT. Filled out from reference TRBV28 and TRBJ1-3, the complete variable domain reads DVKVTQSSRYLVKRTGEKVFLECVQDMDHENMFWYRQDPGLGLRLIYFSYDVKMKEKGDIPEGYSVSREKKERFSLILESASTNQTSMYLCASRGDRERGNTIYFGEGSWLTVV.

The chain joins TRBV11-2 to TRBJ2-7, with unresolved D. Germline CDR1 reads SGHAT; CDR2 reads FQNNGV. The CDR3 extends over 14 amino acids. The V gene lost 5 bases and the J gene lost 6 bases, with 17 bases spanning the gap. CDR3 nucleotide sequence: TGTGCCAGCAGCCCCCCCGGCGATTTGATCGAGCAGTACTTC. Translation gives CASSPPGDLIEQYF.

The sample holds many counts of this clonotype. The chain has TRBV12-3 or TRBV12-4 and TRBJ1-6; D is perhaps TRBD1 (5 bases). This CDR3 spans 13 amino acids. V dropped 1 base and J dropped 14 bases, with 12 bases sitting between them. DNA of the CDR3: TGTGCCAGCAGTTTAGACAGGACGGGGACCCTCCACTTT. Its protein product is CASSLDRTGTLHF.

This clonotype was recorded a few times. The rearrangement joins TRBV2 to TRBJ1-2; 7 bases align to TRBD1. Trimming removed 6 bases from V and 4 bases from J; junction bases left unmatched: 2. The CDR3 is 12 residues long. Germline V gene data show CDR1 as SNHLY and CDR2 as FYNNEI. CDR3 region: CASRGTAYGYTF. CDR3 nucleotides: TGTGCCAGCAGGGGGACAGCCTATGGCTACACCTTC.

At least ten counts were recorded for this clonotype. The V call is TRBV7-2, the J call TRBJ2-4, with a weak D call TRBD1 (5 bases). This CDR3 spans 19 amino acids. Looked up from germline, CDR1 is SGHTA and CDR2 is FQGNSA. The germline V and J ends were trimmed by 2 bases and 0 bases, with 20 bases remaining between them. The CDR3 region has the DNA TGTGCCAGCAGCTTACCCCCTACAGGTAGAGATGTAGCCAAAAACATTCAGTACTTC. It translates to CASSLPPTGRDVAKNIQYF. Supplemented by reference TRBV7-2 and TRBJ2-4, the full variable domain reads GAGVSQSPSNKVTEKGKDVELRCDPISGHTALYWYRQSLGQGLEFLIYFQGNSAPDKSGLPSDRFSAERTGGSVSTLTIQRTQQEDSAVYLCASSLPPTGRDVAKNIQYFGAGTRLSVL.

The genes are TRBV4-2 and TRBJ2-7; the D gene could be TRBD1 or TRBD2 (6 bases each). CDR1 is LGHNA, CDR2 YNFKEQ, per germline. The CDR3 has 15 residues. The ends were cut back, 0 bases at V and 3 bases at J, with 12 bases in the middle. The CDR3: CASSQEDRAGYEQYF. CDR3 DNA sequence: TGTGCCAGCAGCCAAGAGGACAGAGCGGGCTACGAGCAGTACTTC.

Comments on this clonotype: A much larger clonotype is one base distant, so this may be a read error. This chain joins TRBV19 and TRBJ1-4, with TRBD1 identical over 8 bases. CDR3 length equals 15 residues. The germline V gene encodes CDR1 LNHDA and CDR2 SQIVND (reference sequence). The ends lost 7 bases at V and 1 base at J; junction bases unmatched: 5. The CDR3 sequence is CASITGGLTNEKLFF. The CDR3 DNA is TGTGCCAGTATTACAGGGGGTCTAACTAATGAAAAACTGTTTTTT.

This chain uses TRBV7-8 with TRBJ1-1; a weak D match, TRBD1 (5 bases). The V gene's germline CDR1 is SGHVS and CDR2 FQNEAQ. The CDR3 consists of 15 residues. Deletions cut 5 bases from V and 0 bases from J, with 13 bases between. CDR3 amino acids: CASSHSGQLNTEAFF. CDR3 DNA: TGTGCCAGCAGCCACTCGGGGCAGCTGAACACTGAAGCTTTCTTT.

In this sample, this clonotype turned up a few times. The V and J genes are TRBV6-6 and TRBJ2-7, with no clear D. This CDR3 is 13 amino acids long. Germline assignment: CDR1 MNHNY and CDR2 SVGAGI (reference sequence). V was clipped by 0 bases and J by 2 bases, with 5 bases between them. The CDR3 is CASSYSRTYEQYF. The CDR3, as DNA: TGTGCCAGCAGTTACTCCAGAACCTACGAGCAGTACTTC.

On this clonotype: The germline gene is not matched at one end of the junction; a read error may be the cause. CDR3 sequence reads: CASSQGQGSQPQHF. Here the CDR3 DNA reads TGTGCCAGCAGTCAAGGACAGGGCAGTCAGCCCCAGCATTTT. The chain joins TRBV3-1 to TRBJ1-5, with 8 positions matching TRBD1. Per the germline V gene, CDR1 is LGHDT and CDR2 is YNNKEL (reference sequence). This CDR3 has 14 residues.

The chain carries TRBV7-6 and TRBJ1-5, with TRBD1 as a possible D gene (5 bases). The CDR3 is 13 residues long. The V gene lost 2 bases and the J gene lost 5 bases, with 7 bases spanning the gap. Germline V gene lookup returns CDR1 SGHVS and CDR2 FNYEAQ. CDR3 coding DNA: TGTGCCAGCAGCTTACAGGGTTATCAGCCCCAGCATTTT. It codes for CASSLQGYQPQHF.

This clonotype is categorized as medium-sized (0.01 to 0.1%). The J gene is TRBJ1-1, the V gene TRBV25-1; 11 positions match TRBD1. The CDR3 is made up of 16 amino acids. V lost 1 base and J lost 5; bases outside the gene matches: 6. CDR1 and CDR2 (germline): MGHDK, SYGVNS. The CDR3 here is CASSESGTGGWTEAFF. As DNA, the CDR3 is TGTGCCAGCAGTGAATCCGGGACAGGGGGATGGACTGAAGCTTTCTTT.

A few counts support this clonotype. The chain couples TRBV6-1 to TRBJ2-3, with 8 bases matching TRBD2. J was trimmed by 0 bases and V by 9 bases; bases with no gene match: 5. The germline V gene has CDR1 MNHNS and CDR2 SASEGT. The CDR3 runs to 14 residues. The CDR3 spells CASLAGSSTDTQYF. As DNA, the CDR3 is TGTGCCAGTCTAGCGGGTTCTAGCACAGATACGCAGTATTTT.

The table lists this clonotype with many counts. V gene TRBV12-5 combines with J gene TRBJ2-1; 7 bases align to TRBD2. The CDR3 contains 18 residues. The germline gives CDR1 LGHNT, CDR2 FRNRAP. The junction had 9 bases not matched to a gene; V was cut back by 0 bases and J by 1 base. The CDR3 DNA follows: TGTGCTAGTGGTTTGGTAACGGTAGCGGGCCCTTCCTACAATGAGCAGTTCTTC. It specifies CASGLVTVAGPSYNEQFF. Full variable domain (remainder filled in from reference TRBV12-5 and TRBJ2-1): DARVTQTPRHKVTEMGQEVTMRCQPILGHNTVFWYRQTMMQGLELLAYFRNRAPLDDSGMPKDRFSAEMPDATLATLKIQPSEPRDSAVYFCASGLVTVAGPSYNEQFFGPGTRLTVL.

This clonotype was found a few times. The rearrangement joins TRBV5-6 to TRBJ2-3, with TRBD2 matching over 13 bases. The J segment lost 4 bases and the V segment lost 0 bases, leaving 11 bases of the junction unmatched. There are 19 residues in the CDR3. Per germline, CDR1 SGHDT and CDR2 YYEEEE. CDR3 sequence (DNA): TGTGCCAGCAGCTTGGTGACTAGCGGGGGGCCCGAGCGGGCAGATACGCAGTATTTT. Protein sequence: CASSLVTSGGPERADTQYF.

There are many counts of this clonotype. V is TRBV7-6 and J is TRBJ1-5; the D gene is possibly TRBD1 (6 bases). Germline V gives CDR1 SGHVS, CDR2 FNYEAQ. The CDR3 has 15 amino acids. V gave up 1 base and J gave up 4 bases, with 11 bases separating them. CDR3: CASSLEGGTNQPQHF. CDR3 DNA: TGTGCCAGCAGCTTAGAGGGGGGGACGAATCAGCCCCAGCATTTT.

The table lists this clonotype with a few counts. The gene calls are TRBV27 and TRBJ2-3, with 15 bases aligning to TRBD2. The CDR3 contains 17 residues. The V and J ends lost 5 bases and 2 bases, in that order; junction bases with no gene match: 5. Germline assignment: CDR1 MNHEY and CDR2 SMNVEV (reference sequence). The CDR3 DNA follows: TGTGCCAGCAGTCAGTGGACTAGCGGGGGGGACACAGATACGCAGTATTTT. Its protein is CASSQWTSGGDTDTQYF.

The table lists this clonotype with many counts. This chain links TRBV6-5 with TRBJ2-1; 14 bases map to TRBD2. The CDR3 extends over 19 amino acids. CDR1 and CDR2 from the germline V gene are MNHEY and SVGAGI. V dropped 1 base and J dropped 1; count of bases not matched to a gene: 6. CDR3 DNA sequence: TGTGCCAGCAGTTACTGGGGACTAGCGGGAGATGGGTCCTACAATGAGCAGTTCTTC. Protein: CASSYWGLAGDGSYNEQFF.

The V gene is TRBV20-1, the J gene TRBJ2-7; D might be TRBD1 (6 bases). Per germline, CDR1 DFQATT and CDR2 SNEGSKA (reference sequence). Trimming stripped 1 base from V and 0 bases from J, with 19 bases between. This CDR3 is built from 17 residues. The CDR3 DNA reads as TGCAGTGCTAGAGGGTCTCAGACAGGCAAAAGCTCCTACGAGCAGTACTTC. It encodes CSARGSQTGKSSYEQYF.

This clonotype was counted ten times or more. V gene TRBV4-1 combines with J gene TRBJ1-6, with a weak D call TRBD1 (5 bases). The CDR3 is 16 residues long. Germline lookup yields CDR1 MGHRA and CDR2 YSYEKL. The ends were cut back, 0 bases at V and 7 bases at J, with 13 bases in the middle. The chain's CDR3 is CASSQEGKGVNSPLHF. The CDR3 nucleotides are TGCGCCAGCAGCCAAGAAGGTAAAGGGGTGAATTCACCCCTCCACTTT.